These 21 T cell receptor beta chains came from one sample sequenced in a study of cytomegalovirus exposure and HLA in healthy donors. The assay was immunoSEQ multiplex PCR, and TCRdb's table has in-frame clones only and misses some. The table lists about 120,000 clones, around 89% of them singletons. Sequenced: PBMCs. These receptors all come from a woman aged 18-35 years in good health and CMV-seropositive.

J is TRBJ1-5 and V is TRBV5-6, with unresolved D. Germline assignment: CDR1 SGHDT and CDR2 YYEEEE. V was pared by 2 bases and J by 2 bases, with 5 bases between. The CDR3 loop spans 13 amino acids. The CDR3 is CASSFSGNQPQHF. In DNA, the CDR3 is TGTGCCAGCAGCTTCAGCGGCAATCAGCCCCAGCATTTT.

This rearrangement joins TRBV5-1 to TRBJ2-7; 9 bases are a match to TRBD1. The junction had 3 bases not matched to a gene; V was cut back by 3 bases and J by 2 bases. The CDR3 covers 14 residues. Germline V gene lookup returns CDR1 SGHRS and CDR2 YFSETQ. The CDR3 nucleotides are TGCGCCAGCAGCTGGGGGACAGGGCCCTACGAGCAGTACTTC. Translating gives CASSWGTGPYEQYF.

V gene TRBV30 combines with J gene TRBJ1-1; 10 bases are a match to TRBD1. Losses at the gene ends were 3 bases for V and 1 base for J; bases not matched to a gene: 2. Germline V gene data show CDR1 as GTSNPN and CDR2 as SVGIG (reference sequence). The CDR3 has 14 amino acids. The CDR3 DNA is TGTGCCTGGAGAGGGACAGGGGCGAACACTGAAGCTTTCTTT. Translating it yields CAWRGTGANTEAFF. Variable domain in full (rest from reference TRBV30 and TRBJ1-1): SQTIHQWPATLVQPVGSPLSLECTVEGTSNPNLYWYRQAAGRGLQLLFYSVGIGQISSEVPQNLSASRPQDRQFILSSKKLLLSDSGFYLCAWRGTGANTEAFFGQGTRLTVV.

J is TRBJ1-6 and V is TRBV5-4; D uncertain. The length of the CDR3 is 12 residues. The germline V gene encodes CDR1 SGHNT and CDR2 YYREEE (reference sequence). Trimming stripped 3 bases from V and 8 bases from J, with 6 bases between. In nucleotides, the CDR3 is TGTGCCAGCAGCTGGCCCGATTCACCCCTCCACTTT. It translates to CASSWPDSPLHF.

The V and J genes are TRBV19 and TRBJ2-3; TRBD1 matches 8 bases. The CDR3 totals 16 residues. From germline, CDR1 is LNHDA and CDR2 SQIVND (reference sequence). V lost 3 bases to trimming and J lost 1 base; unmatched junction nucleotides: 6. Written as DNA, the CDR3 is TGTGCCAGTAGTATTTCGCCGGGACAGGGCACAGATACGCAGTATTTT. Translating it yields CASSISPGQGTDTQYF.

The chain employs TRBV5-5 and TRBJ1-5; the match to TRBD1 covers 7 bases. V was pared by 4 bases and J by 7 bases, with 5 bases of the junction left unmatched. This CDR3 contains 13 residues. The germline V gene encodes CDR1 SGHKS and CDR2 YYEKEE (reference sequence). The CDR3 DNA reads as TGTGCCAGCAGCCTGGACAGGAGCCAGCCCCAGCATTTT. Encoded protein: CASSLDRSQPQHF.

This chain uses TRBV7-2 with TRBJ1-5; 8 bases agree with TRBD1. This CDR3 is 15 amino acids long. V dropped 1 base and J dropped 4; count of bases not matched to a gene: 3. Germline values: CDR1 SGHTA, CDR2 FQGNSA. The CDR3 region has the DNA TGTGCCAGCAGCTTAGACGGGGACAGGAATCAGCCCCAGCATTTT. The encoded protein is CASSLDGDRNQPQHF.

The V call is TRBV9, the J call TRBJ2-1; D not certain. Germline V gene lookup returns CDR1 SGDLS and CDR2 YYNGEE. Trimming removed 0 bases from V and 8 bases from J, with 12 bases in between. This CDR3 contains 14 residues. CDR3 bases: TGTGCCAGCAGCGTAGGAAGCCGCGGCGATGAGCAGTTCTTC. Residues: CASSVGSRGDEQFF.

The chain combines TRBV30 with TRBJ2-6, with a possible D match to TRBD1 (6 bases). The V gene's germline CDR1 is GTSNPN and CDR2 SVGIG (reference sequence). The V and J ends lost 5 bases and 1 base respectively, with 18 bases between them. The CDR3 consists of 17 residues. The CDR3 reads CAWGSPGVRSGANVLTF. The CDR3 DNA follows: TGTGCCTGGGGGAGCCCAGGGGTCAGATCTGGGGCCAACGTCCTGACTTTC. Full variable domain (remainder filled in from reference TRBV30 and TRBJ2-6): SQTIHQWPATLVQPVGSPLSLECTVEGTSNPNLYWYRQAAGRGLQLLFYSVGIGQISSEVPQNLSASRPQDRQFILSSKKLLLSDSGFYLCAWGSPGVRSGANVLTFGAGSRLTVL.

This chain uses TRBV11-3 with TRBJ2-7, with 7 positions matching TRBD2. Germline loops: CDR1 SGHNT, CDR2 YENEEA. The CDR3 sequence is 15 residues long. With V trimmed by 6 bases and J by 0 bases, 8 bases remained unmatched. As DNA, the CDR3 is TGTGCCAGCAGTTCAGGCGGGGGATCCTCCTACGAGCAGTACTTC. Protein: CASSSGGGSSYEQYF.

This rearrangement joins TRBV6-5 to TRBJ1-1, with 7 nucleotides matching TRBD1. The V segment lost 6 bases and the J segment 4 bases; nucleotides outside the gene matches: 2. Germline CDR1 MNHEY, CDR2 SVGAGI. The CDR3 runs 12 residues. The CDR3 DNA follows: TGTGCCAGCAGCCGACAGGGCACTGAAGCTTTCTTT. Translation: CASSRQGTEAFF.

This chain uses TRBV27 with TRBJ2-7; 12 bases map to TRBD1. From germline, CDR1 is MNHEY and CDR2 SMNVEV (reference sequence). The CDR3 covers 16 residues. Trimming cost V 5 bases and J 3 bases; bases outside gene matches: 8. CDR3 protein: CASSVAGQGANYEQYF. The CDR3 DNA is TGTGCCAGCAGTGTAGCGGGACAGGGGGCAAACTACGAGCAGTACTTC.

V gene TRBV27 combines with J gene TRBJ2-7, with 12 positions matching TRBD2. Germline assignment: CDR1 MNHEY and CDR2 SMNVEV (reference sequence). The CDR3 is made up of 14 amino acids. J lost 4 bases, V lost 6 bases, and 4 bases had no gene match. The CDR3 loop is CASRPSGRGYEQYF. DNA of the CDR3: TGTGCCAGCAGGCCTAGCGGGAGGGGATACGAGCAGTACTTC.

The rearrangement joins TRBV7-2 to TRBJ2-5; 7 bases are shared with TRBD2. This CDR3 contains 14 residues. Trimming took 5 bases from V and 5 from J; bases not matched to a gene: 8. Germline lookup yields CDR1 SGHTA and CDR2 FQGNSA. CDR3 in amino acids: CASSLSYGGETQYF. The CDR3 DNA reads as TGTGCCAGCAGCCTTTCGTACGGGGGGGAGACCCAGTACTTC.

The chain recombines TRBV19 with TRBJ1-2; tentatively, D is TRBD1 (5 bases). V shed 5 bases and J shed 1 base, with 17 bases lying between them. The CDR3 spans 16 residues. The germline V gene encodes CDR1 LNHDA and CDR2 SQIVND (reference sequence). The CDR3 coding sequence is TGTGCCAGTAGTGCGGGGGTCGCCAACTTTAACTATGGCTACACCTTC. Encoded protein: CASSAGVANFNYGYTF. The whole variable domain, remainder taken from reference TRBV19 and TRBJ1-2, is DGGITQSPKYLFRKEGQNVTLSCEQNLNHDAMYWYRQDPGQGLRLIYYSQIVNDFQKGDIAEGYSVSREKKESFPLTVTSAQKNPTAFYLCASSAGVANFNYGYTFGSGTRLTVV.

The table lists this clone with a few counts. The chain is built from TRBV11-2 and TRBJ1-4; D perhaps matches TRBD1 (5 bases). CDR1 is SGHAT, CDR2 FQNNGV, per germline. The CDR3 covers 14 residues. V lost 3 bases and J lost 7, with 12 bases in between. The CDR3 is CASSFRRDSEKLFF. DNA for the CDR3: TGTGCCAGCAGCTTCCGCCGCGACAGTGAAAAACTGTTTTTT.

The J gene is TRBJ1-1, the V gene TRBV4-2; the D gene is possibly TRBD1 (5 bases). CDR1 and CDR2 from the germline V gene are LGHNA and YNFKEQ. The V end was cut by 4 bases, the J end by 2 bases, with 14 bases between. The CDR3 covers 15 residues. DNA for the CDR3: TGTGCCAGCAGCCCCAGAATCGACAGAAACACTGAAGCTTTCTTT. It translates to CASSPRIDRNTEAFF.

This clone was seen more than once but under ten times. The V gene is TRBV2, the J gene TRBJ1-2, with 9 bases that match TRBD1. The CDR3 length is 14 residues. The germline V gene encodes CDR1 SNHLY and CDR2 FYNNEI. After removal of 4 bases from V and 5 bases from J, the junction contained 5 bases not matched to a gene. For the CDR3, the DNA is TGTGCCAGCAGTGCCGGGACAGGGAGGTATGGCTACACCTTC. Protein product: CASSAGTGRYGYTF.

This chain links TRBV2 with TRBJ1-2; D possibly corresponds to TRBD1 (6 bases). This CDR3 region has 14 residues. Germline CDR1 reads SNHLY; CDR2 reads FYNNEI. V was shortened by 9 bases and J by 3 bases, with 17 bases between the two germline ends. CDR3 loop: CASYAGALYYGYTF. The CDR3 nucleotides are TGTGCCAGTTACGCAGGGGCGCTTTACTATGGCTACACCTTC.

The chain has TRBV27 and TRBJ1-1, with D possibly matching TRBD1 (6 bases). From germline, CDR1 is MNHEY and CDR2 SMNVEV (reference sequence). The V and J ends lost 4 bases and 1 base respectively, with 10 bases between them. CDR3 length: 14 amino acids. The CDR3 nucleotides are TGTGCCAGCAGTTCGGGACACCCGAACACTGAAGCTTTCTTT. Its protein is CASSSGHPNTEAFF.

The chain has TRBV27 and TRBJ2-2; TRBD2 might be the D (7 bases). The CDR3 contains 16 residues. V was cut by 3 bases and J by 6 bases, with 17 bases left in between. CDR1 and CDR2 (germline): MNHEY, SMNVEV (reference sequence). CDR3 DNA: TGTGCCAGCAGTTTCTTAGGGGGGAGGGTCGCCGGGGAGCTGTTTTTT. It codes for CASSFLGGRVAGELFF.